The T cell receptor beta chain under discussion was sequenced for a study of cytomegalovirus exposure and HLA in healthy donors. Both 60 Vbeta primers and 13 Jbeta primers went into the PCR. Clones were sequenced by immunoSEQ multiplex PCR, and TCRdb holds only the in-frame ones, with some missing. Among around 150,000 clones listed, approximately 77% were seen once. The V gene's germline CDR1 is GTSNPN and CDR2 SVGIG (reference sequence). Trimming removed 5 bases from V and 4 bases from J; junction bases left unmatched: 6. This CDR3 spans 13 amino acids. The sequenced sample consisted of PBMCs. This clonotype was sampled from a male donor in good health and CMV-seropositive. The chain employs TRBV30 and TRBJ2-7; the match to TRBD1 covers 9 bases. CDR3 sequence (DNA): TGTGCCTGGGTGGGGACAGGGATATACGAGCAGTACTTC. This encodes CAWVGTGIYEQYF. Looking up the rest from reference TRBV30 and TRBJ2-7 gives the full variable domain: SQTIHQWPATLVQPVGSPLSLECTVEGTSNPNLYWYRQAAGRGLQLLFYSVGIGQISSEVPQNLSASRPQDRQFILSSKKLLLSDSGFYLCAWVGTGIYEQYFGPGTRLTVT.